One sample yielded the 15 T cell receptor beta chains listed below, sequenced in a study of identical twins. TCRdb re-analysed the 5' RACE reads in MiXCR, keeping a single row per CDR3 protein. This sample has around 510,000 distinct CDR3 sequences, with roughly an eighth found just once. The data were also submitted as part of a second study, on yellow fever vaccine responses in identical twins.

Sequenced input: CD4+ T cells sorted from blood. The receptor source for this set is a woman younger than 30 in good health.

V gene TRBV19 combines with J gene TRBJ2-3; D is uncertain. Per germline, CDR1 LNHDA and CDR2 SQIVND (reference sequence). The CDR3 runs to 13 residues. The V end was cut by 3 bases, the J end by 0 bases, with 4 bases between. CDR3 DNA: TGTGCCAGTAGTATTGGTAGCACAGATACGCAGTATTTT. It is translated as CASSIGSTDTQYF.

This clonotype was seen only a few times. The CDR3 nucleotides read TGCAGTGCTAGTAGAAAGGGGGCAATCAATGAGCAGTTCTTC. Residues: CSASRKGAINEQFF. This rearrangement joins TRBV20-1 to TRBJ2-1, with 7 bases that match TRBD1. J gave up 6 bases and V 3 bases, and 8 bases lay outside the gene matches. CDR3 length equals 14 residues. Germline V gene data show CDR1 as DFQATT and CDR2 as SNEGSKA (reference sequence).

This clonotype came up a few times. The CDR3 DNA is TGCAGTGCTAGAGATCGCCGGGACAGCTCCTACGAGCAGTACTTC. It encodes CSARDRRDSSYEQYF. The V and J genes are TRBV20-1 and TRBJ2-7, with 7 bases that match TRBD1. Germline V gene sequence: CDR1 DFQATT, CDR2 SNEGSKA (reference sequence). V was clipped by 0 bases and J by 0 bases; unmatched bases: 5. The CDR3 totals 15 residues.

In this sample, this clonotype turned up a few times. The J gene is TRBJ2-2, the V gene TRBV7-3; D possibly corresponds to TRBD1 (5 bases). In germline, CDR1 is SGHTA, CDR2 FQGTGA. This CDR3 has 14 amino acids. V gave up 1 base and J gave up 7 bases, with 10 bases separating them. As DNA, the CDR3 is TGTGCCAGCAGCTTAATTCAGGGCGGCGGGGAGCTGTTTTTT. The encoded protein is CASSLIQGGGELFF. The full variable domain, its missing parts supplied by reference TRBV7-3 and TRBJ2-2, is GAGVSQTPSNKVTEKGKYVELRCDPISGHTALYWYRQSLGQGPEFLIYFQGTGAADDSGLPNDRFFAVRPEGSVSTLKIQRTERGDSAVYLCASSLIQGGGELFFGEGSRLTVL.

The rearrangement joins TRBV6-2 or TRBV6-3 to TRBJ1-6, with no clear D. The CDR3 spans 15 residues. CDR1 is MNHEY and CDR2 is SVGEGT in the germline V gene. The V and J ends lost 2 bases and 6 bases respectively, with 11 bases between them. CDR3 amino acids: CASSYLGRGNSPLHF. The CDR3, as DNA: TGTGCCAGCAGTTACCTTGGACGCGGTAATTCACCCCTCCACTTT.

This clonotype has a handful of counts. The V gene is TRBV5-1, the J gene TRBJ2-5; D gene uncertain. Germline V lookup: CDR1 SGHRS, CDR2 YFSETQ. The CDR3 spans 15 residues. With 0 bases removed from V and 5 bases from J, the gap between germline ends came to 14 bases. CDR3 residues: CASSLASGSVETQYF. Here the CDR3 DNA reads TGCGCCAGCAGCTTGGCCTCGGGCAGCGTGGAGACCCAGTACTTC.

The chain couples TRBV6-1 to TRBJ2-2; 7 bases agree with TRBD1. J was trimmed by 6 bases and V by 7 bases; bases with no gene match: 14. The CDR3 runs 16 residues. CDR1 and CDR2 (germline): MNHNS, SASEGT. The CDR3 loop is CASTPLGQGDSGELFF. CDR3 coding DNA: TGTGCCAGCACCCCTCTCGGGCAGGGGGATTCCGGGGAGCTGTTTTTT.

The gene calls are TRBV20-1 and TRBJ2-1; TRBD2 aligns across 11 bases. CDR1 is DFQATT, CDR2 SNEGSKA, per germline (reference sequence). V was clipped by 3 bases and J by 7 bases; unmatched bases: 5. The CDR3 is 14 amino acids. The CDR3 region has the DNA TGCAGTGCTAGGGTAGCGGGAGGGAAAAATGAGCAGTTCTTC. It is translated as CSARVAGGKNEQFF.

This clonotype was recorded a few times. The V and J genes are TRBV5-1 and TRBJ2-2; 8 nucleotides agree with TRBD1. The CDR3 covers 17 residues. Looked up from germline, CDR1 is SGHRS and CDR2 is YFSETQ. V shed 0 bases and J 1 base; nucleotides not matched to a gene: 5. The CDR3 loop reads CASSLGPGTGNTGELFF. In DNA, the CDR3 is TGCGCCAGCAGCTTGGGTCCCGGGACAGGGAACACCGGGGAGCTGTTTTTT.

This clonotype appeared a few times. This chain uses TRBV12-3 or TRBV12-4 with TRBJ2-3; no clear D gene. The CDR3 has 16 amino acids. V was shortened by 0 bases and J by 0 bases, with 10 bases between the two germline ends. The CDR3 sequence is CASSLARGTSTDTQYF. The CDR3 region has the DNA TGTGCCAGCAGTTTAGCTAGAGGAACTAGCACAGATACGCAGTATTTT.

This clonotype was picked up a small number of times. V and J are TRBV6-2 or TRBV6-3 and TRBJ2-3; 7 bases align to TRBD1. Per the germline V gene, CDR1 is MNHEY and CDR2 is SVGEGT. J was trimmed by 2 bases and V by 8 bases; bases with no gene match: 4. The CDR3 has 13 amino acids. DNA for the CDR3: TGTGCCAGCGGGGACAGCTTCACAGATACGCAGTATTTT. Residues: CASGDSFTDTQYF.

The chain recombines TRBV19 with TRBJ2-1; possibly TRBD1 for D (6 bases). The CDR3 length is 11 residues. Germline loops: CDR1 LNHDA, CDR2 SQIVND (reference sequence). Trimming shortened V by 6 bases and J by 12 bases, and 12 bases separated the two germline ends. CDR3: CASRTGSLQFF. The CDR3 DNA follows: TGTGCCAGTAGAACAGGGAGCCTGCAGTTCTTC.

This clonotype was seen more than once but under ten times. This rearrangement joins TRBV2 to TRBJ2-7; D ambiguous. This CDR3 has 11 amino acids. Trimming removed 3 bases at V and 2 bases at J, with 2 bases between. Germline V lookup: CDR1 SNHLY, CDR2 FYNNEI. CDR3 sequence reads: CASSDAYEQYF. As DNA, the CDR3 is TGTGCCAGCAGTGACGCCTACGAGCAGTACTTC.

This clonotype was counted ten times or more. The chain joins TRBV29-1 to TRBJ2-1; 12 positions match TRBD1. Germline V gene sequence: CDR1 SQVTM, CDR2 ANQGSEA. Trimming at V came to 3 bases and at J to 1 base, leaving 16 bases not matched to a gene. This CDR3 has 20 amino acids. The CDR3 protein is CSVDGDRGRIPPSSYNEQFF. The CDR3 coding sequence is TGCAGCGTTGACGGGGACAGGGGGCGAATTCCCCCTTCGTCCTACAATGAGCAGTTCTTC.

In this sample, this clonotype turned up once. V and J are TRBV19 and TRBJ1-5, with D maybe TRBD1 (5 bases). The CDR3 is 14 residues long. Per the germline V gene, CDR1 is LNHDA and CDR2 is SQIVND (reference sequence). With 2 bases removed from V and 11 bases from J, the gap between germline ends came to 16 bases. The CDR3 sequence is CASSILEPRGAQHF. The CDR3 coding sequence is TGTGCCAGTAGTATACTCGAACCCCGGGGGGCCCAGCATTTT.